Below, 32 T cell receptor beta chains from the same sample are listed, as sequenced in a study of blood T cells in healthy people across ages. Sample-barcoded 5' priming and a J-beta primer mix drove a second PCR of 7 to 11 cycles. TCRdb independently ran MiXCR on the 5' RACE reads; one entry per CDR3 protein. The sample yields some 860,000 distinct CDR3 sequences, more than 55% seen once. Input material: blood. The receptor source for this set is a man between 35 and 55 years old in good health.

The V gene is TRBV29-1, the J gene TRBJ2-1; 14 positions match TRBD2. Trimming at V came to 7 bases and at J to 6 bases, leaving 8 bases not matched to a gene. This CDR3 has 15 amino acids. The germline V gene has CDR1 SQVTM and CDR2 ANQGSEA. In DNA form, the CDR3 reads TGCAGCGGGAGGGGACTAGCGGGAGTCCGCAATGAGCAGTTCTTC. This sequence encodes CSGRGLAGVRNEQFF.

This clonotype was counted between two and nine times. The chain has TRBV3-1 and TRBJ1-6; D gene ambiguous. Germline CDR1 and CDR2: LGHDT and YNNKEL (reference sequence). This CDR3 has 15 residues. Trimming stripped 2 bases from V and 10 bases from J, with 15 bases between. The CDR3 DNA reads TGTGCCAGCAGCCAATGGCGGGGTATAGACTCACCCCTCCACTTT. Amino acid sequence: CASSQWRGIDSPLHF.

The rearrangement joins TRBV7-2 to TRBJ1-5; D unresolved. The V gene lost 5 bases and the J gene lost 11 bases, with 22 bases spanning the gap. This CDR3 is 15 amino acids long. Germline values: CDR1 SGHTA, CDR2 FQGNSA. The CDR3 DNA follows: TGTGCCAGCAGCCGGCGGACTAGCGGTGAAGAGACCCAGCATTTT. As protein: CASSRRTSGEETQHF.

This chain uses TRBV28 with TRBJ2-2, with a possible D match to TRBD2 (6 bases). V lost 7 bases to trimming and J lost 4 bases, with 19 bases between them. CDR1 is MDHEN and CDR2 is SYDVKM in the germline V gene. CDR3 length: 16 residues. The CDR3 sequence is CASTRGGHSFTGELFF. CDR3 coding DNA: TGTGCCAGCACAAGAGGAGGGCATTCGTTCACCGGGGAGCTGTTTTTT.

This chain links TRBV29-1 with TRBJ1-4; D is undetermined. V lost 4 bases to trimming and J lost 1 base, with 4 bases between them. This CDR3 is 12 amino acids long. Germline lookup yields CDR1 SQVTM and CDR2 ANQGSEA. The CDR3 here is CSVAETNEKLFF. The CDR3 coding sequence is TGCAGCGTTGCAGAAACTAATGAAAAACTGTTTTTT.

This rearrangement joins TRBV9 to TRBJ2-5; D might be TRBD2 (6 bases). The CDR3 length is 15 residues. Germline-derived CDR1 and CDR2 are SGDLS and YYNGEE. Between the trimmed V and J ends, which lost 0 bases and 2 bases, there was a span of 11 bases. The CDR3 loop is CASSVEHGRQETQYF. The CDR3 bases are TGTGCCAGCAGCGTAGAGCACGGGAGACAAGAGACCCAGTACTTC.

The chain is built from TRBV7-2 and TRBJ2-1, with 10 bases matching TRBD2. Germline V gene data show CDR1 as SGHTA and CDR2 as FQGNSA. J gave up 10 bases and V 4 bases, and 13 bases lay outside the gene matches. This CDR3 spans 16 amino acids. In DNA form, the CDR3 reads TGTGCCAGCAGCTGGACACCAGGACTAGCGGAGGCGGAGCAGTTCTTC. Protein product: CASSWTPGLAEAEQFF.

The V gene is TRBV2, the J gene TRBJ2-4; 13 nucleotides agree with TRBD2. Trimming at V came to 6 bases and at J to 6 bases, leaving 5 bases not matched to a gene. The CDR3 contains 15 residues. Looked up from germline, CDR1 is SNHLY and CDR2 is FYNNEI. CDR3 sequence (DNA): TGTGCCAGCAGGGGGACTAGCGGGGCGGCAAACATTCAGTACTTC. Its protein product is CASRGTSGAANIQYF.

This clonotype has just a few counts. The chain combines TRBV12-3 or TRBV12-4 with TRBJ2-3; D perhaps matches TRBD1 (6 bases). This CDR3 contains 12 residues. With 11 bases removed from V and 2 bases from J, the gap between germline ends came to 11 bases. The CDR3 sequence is CAGTGTTDTQYF. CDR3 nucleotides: TGTGCCGGCACAGGGACCACAGATACGCAGTATTTT.

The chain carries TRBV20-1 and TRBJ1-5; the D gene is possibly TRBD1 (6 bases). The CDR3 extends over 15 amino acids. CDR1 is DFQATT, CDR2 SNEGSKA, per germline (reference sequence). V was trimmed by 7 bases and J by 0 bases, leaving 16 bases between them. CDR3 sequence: CSVGDISYSNQPQHF. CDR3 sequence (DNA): TGCAGTGTCGGGGACATAAGTTATAGCAATCAGCCCCAGCATTTT.

For the CDR3, the DNA is TGTGGGTCCGGCGTCTATGGCTACACCTTC. It yields the protein CGSGVYGYTF. The chain joins TRBV28 to TRBJ1-2; no reliable D call. The CDR3 covers 10 residues. Germline values: CDR1 MDHEN, CDR2 SYDVKM.

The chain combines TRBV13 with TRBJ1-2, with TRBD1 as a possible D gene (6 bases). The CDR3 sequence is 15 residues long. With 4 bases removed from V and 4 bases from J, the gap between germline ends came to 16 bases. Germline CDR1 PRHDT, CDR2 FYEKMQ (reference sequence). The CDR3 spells CASSSPSTGPYGYTF. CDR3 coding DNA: TGTGCCAGCAGCTCCCCGTCGACAGGCCCCTATGGCTACACCTTC.

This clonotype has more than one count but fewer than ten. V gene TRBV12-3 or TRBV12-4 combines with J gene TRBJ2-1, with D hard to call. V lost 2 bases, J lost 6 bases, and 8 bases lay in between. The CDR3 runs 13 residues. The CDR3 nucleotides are TGTGCCAGCAGTTTAAATGCGTTCAATGAGCAGTTCTTC. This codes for CASSLNAFNEQFF.

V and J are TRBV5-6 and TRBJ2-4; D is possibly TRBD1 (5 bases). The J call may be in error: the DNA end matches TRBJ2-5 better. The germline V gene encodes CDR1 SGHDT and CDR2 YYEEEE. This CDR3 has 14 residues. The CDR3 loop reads CASSWTLAQETQYF. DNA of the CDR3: TGTGCCAGCAGCTGGACACTCGCCCAAGAGACCCAGTACTTC.

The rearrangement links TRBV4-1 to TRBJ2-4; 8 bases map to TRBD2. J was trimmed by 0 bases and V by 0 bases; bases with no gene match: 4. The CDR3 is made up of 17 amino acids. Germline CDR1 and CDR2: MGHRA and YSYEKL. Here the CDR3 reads CASSQDSGGVAKNIQYF. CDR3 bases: TGCGCCAGCAGCCAAGATTCGGGGGGGGTAGCCAAAAACATTCAGTACTTC.

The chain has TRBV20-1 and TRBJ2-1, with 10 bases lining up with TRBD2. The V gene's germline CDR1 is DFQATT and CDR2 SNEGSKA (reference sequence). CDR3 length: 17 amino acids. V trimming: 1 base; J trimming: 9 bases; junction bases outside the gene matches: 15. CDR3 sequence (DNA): TGCAGTGCTAGAGCCTTCCTTTCGAGCGGGAGGGCCTCTGAGCAGTTCTTC. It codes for CSARAFLSSGRASEQFF.

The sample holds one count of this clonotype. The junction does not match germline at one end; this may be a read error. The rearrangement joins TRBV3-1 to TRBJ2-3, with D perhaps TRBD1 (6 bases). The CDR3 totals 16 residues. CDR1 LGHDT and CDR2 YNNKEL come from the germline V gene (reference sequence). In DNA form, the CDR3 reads TGTGCCAGCGGCCAAGAAGTGGGACAATCCACAGATACGCAGTATTTT. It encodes CASGQEVGQSTDTQYF.

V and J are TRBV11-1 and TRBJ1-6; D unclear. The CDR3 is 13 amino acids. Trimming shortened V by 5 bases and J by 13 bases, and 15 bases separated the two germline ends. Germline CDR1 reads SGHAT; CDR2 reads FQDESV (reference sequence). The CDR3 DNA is TGTGCCAGCAGCCCAAACCCATCGGGGCCCCTCCACTTT. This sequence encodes CASSPNPSGPLHF. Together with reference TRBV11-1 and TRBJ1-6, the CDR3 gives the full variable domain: EAEVAQSPRYKITEKSQAVAFWCDPISGHATLYWYRQILGQGPELLVQFQDESVVDDSQLPKDRFSAERLKGVDSTLKIQPAELGDSAMYLCASSPNPSGPLHFGNGTRLTVT.

The CDR3: CASSYPPGLQETQYF. Here the CDR3 DNA reads TGTGCCAGCAGCTACCCACCAGGGCTCCAAGAGACCCAGTACTTC. The V gene is TRBV7-9, the J gene TRBJ2-7; D is possibly TRBD1 (5 bases). The better agreement between TRBJ2-5 and the DNA end casts doubt on the J call. Germline V gene data show CDR1 as SEHNR and CDR2 as FQNEAQ (reference sequence). The length of the CDR3 is 15 residues.

The CDR3 DNA sequence: TGCAGTGCTAGAGATACTACACGGGAGCAGTTCTTC. Amino acid sequence: CSARDTTREQFF. The chain couples TRBV20-1 to TRBJ2-1; D uncertain. The V gene lost 0 bases and the J gene lost 10 bases, with 10 bases spanning the gap. Germline-derived CDR1 and CDR2 are DFQATT and SNEGSKA (reference sequence). The CDR3 has 12 residues.

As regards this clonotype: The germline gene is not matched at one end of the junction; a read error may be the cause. In nucleotides, the CDR3 is TGTACCAGCAGCCCACAGGGAAACTCTATCGACGAGCAGTACTTC. Its translation is CTSSPQGNSIDEQYF. The genes are TRBV12-3 or TRBV12-4 and TRBJ2-7; tentative D call: TRBD1 (6 bases). The length of the CDR3 is 15 residues.

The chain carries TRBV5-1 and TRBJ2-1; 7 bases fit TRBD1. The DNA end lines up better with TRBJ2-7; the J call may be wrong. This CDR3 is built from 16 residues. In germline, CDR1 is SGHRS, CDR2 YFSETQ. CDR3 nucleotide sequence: TGCGCCAGCAGCTCGGGGTTTGGGACAGCATACAATGAGCAGTACTTC. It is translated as CASSSGFGTAYNEQYF.

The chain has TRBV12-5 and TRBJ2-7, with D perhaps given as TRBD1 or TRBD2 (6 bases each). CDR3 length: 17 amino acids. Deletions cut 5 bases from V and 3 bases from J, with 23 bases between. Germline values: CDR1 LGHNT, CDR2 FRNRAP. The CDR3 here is CASGPFGGQVPIYEQYF. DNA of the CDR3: TGTGCTAGTGGTCCCTTTGGGGGGCAGGTTCCGATCTACGAGCAGTACTTC.

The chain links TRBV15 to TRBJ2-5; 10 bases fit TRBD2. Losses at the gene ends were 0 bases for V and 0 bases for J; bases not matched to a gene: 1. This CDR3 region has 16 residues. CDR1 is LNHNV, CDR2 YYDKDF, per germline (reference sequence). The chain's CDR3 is CATSRDGLADQETQYF. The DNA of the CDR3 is TGTGCCACCAGCAGAGATGGACTAGCGGACCAAGAGACCCAGTACTTC.

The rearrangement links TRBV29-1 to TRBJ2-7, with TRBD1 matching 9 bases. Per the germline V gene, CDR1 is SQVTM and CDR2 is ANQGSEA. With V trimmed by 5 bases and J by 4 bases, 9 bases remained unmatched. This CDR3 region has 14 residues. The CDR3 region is CSVLRTGDSYEQYF. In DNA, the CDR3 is TGCAGCGTTCTGCGGACAGGGGATTCTTACGAGCAGTACTTC.

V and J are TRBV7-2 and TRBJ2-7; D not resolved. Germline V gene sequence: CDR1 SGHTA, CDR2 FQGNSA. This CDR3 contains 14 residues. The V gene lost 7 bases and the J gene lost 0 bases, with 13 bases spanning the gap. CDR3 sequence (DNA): TGTGCCAGCACCCCCTTTGGAAGCTCCTACGAGCAGTACTTC. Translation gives CASTPFGSSYEQYF.

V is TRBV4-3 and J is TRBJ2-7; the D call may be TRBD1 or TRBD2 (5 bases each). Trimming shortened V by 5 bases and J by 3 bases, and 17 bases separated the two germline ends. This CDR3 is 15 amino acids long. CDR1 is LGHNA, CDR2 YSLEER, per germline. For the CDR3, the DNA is TGCGCCAGCAGCTACTACCCCGGGACGGACTACGAGCAGTACTTC. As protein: CASSYYPGTDYEQYF.

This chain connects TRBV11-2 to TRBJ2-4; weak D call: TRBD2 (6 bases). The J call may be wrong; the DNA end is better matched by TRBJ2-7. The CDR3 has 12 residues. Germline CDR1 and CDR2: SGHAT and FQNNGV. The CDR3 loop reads CASSTRLDEQYF. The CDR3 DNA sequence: TGTGCCAGCAGCACCCGACTAGACGAGCAGTACTTC.

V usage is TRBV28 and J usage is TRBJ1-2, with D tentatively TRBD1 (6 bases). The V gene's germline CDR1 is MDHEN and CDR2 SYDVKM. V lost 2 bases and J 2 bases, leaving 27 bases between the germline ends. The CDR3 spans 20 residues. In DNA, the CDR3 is TGTGCCAGCAGTTTAATTGGATGGTCGCAGAGGGGGGGTTCAAACTATGGCTACACCTTC. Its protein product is CASSLIGWSQRGGSNYGYTF.

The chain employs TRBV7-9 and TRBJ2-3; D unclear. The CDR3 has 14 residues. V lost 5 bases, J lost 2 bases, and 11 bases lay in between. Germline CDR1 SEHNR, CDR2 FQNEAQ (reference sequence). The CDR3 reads CASSIRELTDTQYF. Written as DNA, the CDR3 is TGTGCCAGCAGCATCCGAGAGCTCACAGATACGCAGTATTTT.

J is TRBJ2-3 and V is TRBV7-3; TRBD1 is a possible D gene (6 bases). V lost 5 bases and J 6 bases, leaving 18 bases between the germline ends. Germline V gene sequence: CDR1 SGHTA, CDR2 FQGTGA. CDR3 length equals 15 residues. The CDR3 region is CASSRDTQGVDTQYF. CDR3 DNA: TGTGCCAGCAGCCGGGACACGCAGGGTGTGGATACGCAGTATTTT.

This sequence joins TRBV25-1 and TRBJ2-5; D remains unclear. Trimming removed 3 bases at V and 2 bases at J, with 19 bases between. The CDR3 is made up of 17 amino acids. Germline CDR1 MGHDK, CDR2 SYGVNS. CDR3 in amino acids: CASSDATYGQLQETQYF. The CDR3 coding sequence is TGTGCCAGCAGTGACGCCACATACGGTCAGCTTCAAGAGACCCAGTACTTC.